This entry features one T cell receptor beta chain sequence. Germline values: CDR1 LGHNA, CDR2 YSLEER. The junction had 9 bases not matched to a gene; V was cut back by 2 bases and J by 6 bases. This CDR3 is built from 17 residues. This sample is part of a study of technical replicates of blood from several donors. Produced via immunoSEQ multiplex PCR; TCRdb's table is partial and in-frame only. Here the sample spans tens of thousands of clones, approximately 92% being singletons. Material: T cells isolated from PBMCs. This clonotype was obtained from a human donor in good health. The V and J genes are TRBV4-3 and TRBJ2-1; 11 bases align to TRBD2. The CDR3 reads CASSQFLLAGERNEQFF. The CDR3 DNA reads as TGCGCCAGCAGCCAATTCCTACTAGCGGGAGAACGCAATGAGCAGTTCTTC.